These 27 T cell receptor beta chains were all obtained from the same sample, sequenced in a study of T cell repertoires in cytomegalovirus infection. For these TCRs, the target antigens are not known. MiXCR was run by TCRdb on the reads, yielding one entry per CDR3 protein. The profile shows roughly 500,000 distinct CDR3 sequences, more than 30% of them singletons. Here the sequenced sample was cultured PBMCs, taken from culture after CMV antigen stimulation. Every receptor here comes from a human donor in good health (CMV status not recorded). Some clones in this sample may be carry-over from other donors' samples.

This clonotype was picked up many times. The gene calls are TRBV7-2 and TRBJ2-7, with D perhaps TRBD2 (7 bases). This CDR3 contains 14 residues. V lost 1 base, J lost 3 bases, and 10 bases lay in between. Looked up from germline, CDR1 is SGHTA and CDR2 is FQGNSA. CDR3 DNA sequence: TGTGCCAGCAGCTTAGTGGGGGGGCTCTACGAGCAGTACTTC. As protein: CASSLVGGLYEQYF.

This sequence joins TRBV10-3 and TRBJ1-3, with a tentative D call TRBD1 (5 bases). Germline CDR1 ENHRY, CDR2 SYGVKD. This CDR3 has 15 residues. Trimming removed 9 bases at V and 3 bases at J, with 18 bases between. This CDR3 is CAIWDLQRDGNTIYF. In DNA, the CDR3 is TGTGCCATATGGGACCTACAAAGAGATGGAAACACCATATATTTT.

This clonotype showed up many times. This chain joins TRBV7-8 and TRBJ1-1; no firm D call. Germline CDR1 is SGHVS and CDR2 is FQNEAQ. Trimming cost V 1 base and J 1 base, with 4 bases left between them. This CDR3 has 13 amino acids. The CDR3 DNA follows: TGTGCCAGCAGCTTAGTACGGAACACTGAAGCTTTCTTT. Amino acids: CASSLVRNTEAFF.

This clonotype was found once. The chain carries TRBV29-1 and TRBJ1-3; D call uncertain. V lost 0 bases and J lost 4, with 4 bases in between. The CDR3 extends over 12 amino acids. Looked up from germline, CDR1 is SQVTM and CDR2 is ANQGSEA. CDR3 region: CSVEEKGNTIYF. CDR3 DNA sequence: TGCAGCGTTGAAGAGAAGGGAAACACCATATATTTT. The variable domain in full, with the rest retrieved from reference TRBV29-1 and TRBJ1-3, is SAVISQKPSRDICQRGTSLTIQCQVDSQVTMMFWYRQQPGQSLTLIATANQGSEATYESGFVIDKFPISRPNLTFSTLTVSNMSPEDSSIYLCSVEEKGNTIYFGEGSWLTVV.

This clonotype was observed many times. The V gene is TRBV7-2, the J gene TRBJ2-7; 8 bases align to TRBD1. The junction had 11 bases not matched to a gene; V was cut back by 10 bases and J by 0 bases. CDR3 length equals 15 residues. The germline V gene encodes CDR1 SGHTA and CDR2 FQGNSA. CDR3: CATQSGDRTSYEQYF. CDR3 coding DNA: TGTGCCACACAATCCGGGGACAGGACCTCCTACGAGCAGTACTTC.

The V and J genes are TRBV20-1 and TRBJ2-3, with D possibly being TRBD2 (5 bases). The CDR3 runs to 13 residues. V was cut by 6 bases and J by 5 bases, with 15 bases left in between. Germline V CDR1 and CDR2: DFQATT, SNEGSKA (reference sequence). CDR3 coding DNA: TGCAGTGCAACCACCCTAGCAGTAGATACGCAGTATTTT. This translates into CSATTLAVDTQYF.

This clonotype appeared once. The chain carries TRBV28 and TRBJ1-2; 7 nucleotides match TRBD1. Unmatched junction bases numbered 9, after V lost 4 bases and J lost 4 bases. CDR1 and CDR2 (germline): MDHEN, SYDVKM. There are 15 residues in the CDR3. The CDR3: CASSSLTGTSYGYTF. For the CDR3, the DNA is TGTGCCAGCAGTTCTCTGACAGGGACGAGCTATGGCTACACCTTC.

The table lists this clonotype with a few counts. The rearrangement uses TRBV19 and TRBJ2-2; 10 bases align to TRBD2. This CDR3 is 14 amino acids long. Germline V CDR1 and CDR2: LNHDA, SQIVND (reference sequence). The J segment lost 7 bases and the V segment lost 6 bases, leaving 5 bases of the junction unmatched. The DNA for the CDR3 is TGTGCCAGTAGACAGCGGGAGGGCCTCGGGGAGCTGTTTTTT. This codes for CASRQREGLGELFF.

The gene calls are TRBV4-3 and TRBJ1-2; no clear D gene. This CDR3 comprises 15 residues. Germline values: CDR1 LGHNA, CDR2 YSLEER. The V gene lost 0 bases and the J gene lost 8 bases, with 16 bases spanning the gap. The DNA for the CDR3 is TGCGCCAGCAGCCAAGATTCTTCGAGTTTTGGCGGCTACACCTTC. Amino acids: CASSQDSSSFGGYTF.

The V gene is TRBV6-5, the J gene TRBJ1-3, with TRBD1 matching over 7 bases. Losses at the gene ends were 0 bases for V and 0 bases for J; bases not matched to a gene: 5. Per germline, CDR1 MNHEY and CDR2 SVGAGI. The CDR3 is 17 amino acids. The CDR3 sequence is CASSYSRDSISGNTIYF. The CDR3 DNA reads TGTGCCAGCAGTTACTCGCGGGACAGTATCTCTGGAAACACCATATATTTT.

This rearrangement joins TRBV7-9 to TRBJ1-4, with a tentative D call TRBD1 (6 bases). The V gene's germline CDR1 is SEHNR and CDR2 FQNEAQ (reference sequence). V gave up 0 bases and J gave up 8 bases, with 13 bases separating them. The CDR3 length is 15 residues. CDR3 sequence reads: CASSLAEDSYEKLFF. The CDR3 DNA reads as TGTGCCAGCAGCTTAGCGGAGGACAGCTACGAAAAACTGTTTTTT.

The chain carries TRBV5-1 and TRBJ1-6, with 7 bases aligning to TRBD1. The junction had 6 bases not matched to a gene; V was cut back by 4 bases and J by 8 bases. The CDR3 covers 14 residues. CDR1 and CDR2 from the germline V gene are SGHRS and YFSETQ. The CDR3 here is CASSTTGVDSPLHF. CDR3 nucleotides: TGCGCCAGCAGCACCACAGGGGTTGATTCACCCCTCCACTTT.

The V call is TRBV6-6, the J call TRBJ2-7; possibly TRBD1 for D (5 bases). CDR3 size: 15 residues. Trimming pared 0 bases from V and 2 bases from J, leaving 11 bases between. The germline CDR1 and CDR2 sequences are MNHNY and SVGAGI (reference sequence). The CDR3 is CASSYSKDTPYEQYV. CDR3 in DNA: TGTGCCAGCAGTTACTCAAAGGACACCCCCTACGAGCAGTACGTC.

The CDR3 sequence: CASSRPQGAGEQYF. The CDR3 DNA reads as TGTGCCAGCAGTAGGCCCCAGGGGGCTGGGGAGCAGTACTTC. The chain has TRBV28 and TRBJ2-7; 8 bases are a match to TRBD1. After removal of 5 bases from V and 7 bases from J, the junction contained 10 bases not matched to a gene. The CDR3 runs 14 residues. Per germline, CDR1 MDHEN and CDR2 SYDVKM.

V and J are TRBV11-2 and TRBJ2-3, with D possibly matching TRBD2 (6 bases). This CDR3 is built from 15 residues. Germline values: CDR1 SGHAT, CDR2 FQNNGV. Trimming pared 6 bases from V and 6 bases from J, leaving 19 bases between. Written as DNA, the CDR3 is TGTGCCAGCAGAACAATCGGGAGTCGAGGGGATACGCAGTATTTT. Residues: CASRTIGSRGDTQYF.

This chain joins TRBV28 and TRBJ2-7; D perhaps matches TRBD1 (5 bases). Trimming pared 2 bases from V and 0 bases from J, leaving 17 bases between. The CDR3 runs to 17 residues. Germline lookup yields CDR1 MDHEN and CDR2 SYDVKM. For the CDR3, the DNA is TGTGCCAGCAGTTTAGGTGTACAGGCCTTAATCTCCTACGAGCAGTACTTC. Translated: CASSLGVQALISYEQYF.

The genes are TRBV7-6 and TRBJ2-1, with TRBD2 matching over 7 bases. The junction had 12 bases not matched to a gene; V was cut back by 0 bases and J by 4 bases. Looked up from germline, CDR1 is SGHVS and CDR2 is FNYEAQ. The CDR3 extends over 18 amino acids. The CDR3 coding sequence is TGTGCCAGCAGCTTAGCTTCGTTCCGGCTAGCGGATTACAATGAGCAGTTCTTC. Translation gives CASSLASFRLADYNEQFF.

The chain is built from TRBV7-2 and TRBJ1-6; no firm D call. The V gene's germline CDR1 is SGHTA and CDR2 FQGNSA. CDR3 length: 13 amino acids. V lost 2 bases and J lost 8, with 7 bases in between. This CDR3 reads CASSLKRHSPLHF. The CDR3 nucleotides are TGTGCCAGCAGCTTAAAGAGGCATTCACCCCTCCACTTT.

The rearrangement links TRBV7-6 to TRBJ2-1, with D perhaps TRBD2 (5 bases). CDR3 length: 15 residues. V gave up 0 bases and J gave up 4 bases, with 10 bases separating them. Germline V gene lookup returns CDR1 SGHVS and CDR2 FNYEAQ. The CDR3: CASSLASGDYNEQFF. The CDR3 DNA is TGTGCCAGCAGCTTAGCGAGCGGAGATTACAATGAGCAGTTCTTC.

This chain joins TRBV11-2 and TRBJ2-3; 8 nucleotides match TRBD1. Germline trimming cut 4 bases from V and 0 bases from J; bases unmatched to any gene: 6. Germline values: CDR1 SGHAT, CDR2 FQNNGV. CDR3 length: 16 amino acids. CDR3 DNA: TGTGCCAGCAGCTCGAGGACAGGGTCTAGCACAGATACGCAGTATTTT. Translation gives CASSSRTGSSTDTQYF. The full variable domain, in which reference TRBV11-2 and TRBJ2-3 provide the parts outside the CDR3, is EAGVAQSPRYKIIEKRQSVAFWCNPISGHATLYWYQQILGQGPKLLIQFQNNGVVDDSQLPKDRFSAERLKGVDSTLKIQPAKLEDSAVYLCASSSRTGSSTDTQYFGPGTRLTVL.

This clonotype was counted only a few times. This chain links TRBV19 with TRBJ2-1, with D hard to call. Germline V gene sequence: CDR1 LNHDA, CDR2 SQIVND (reference sequence). Between the trimmed V and J ends, which lost 3 bases and 2 bases, there was a span of 2 bases. CDR3 length: 12 residues. CDR3 nucleotide sequence: TGTGCCAGTAGTATTCCCTACAATGAGCAGTTCTTC. Its translation is CASSIPYNEQFF.

This rearrangement joins TRBV7-2 to TRBJ2-1, with D maybe TRBD2 (5 bases). Trimming removed 7 bases from V and 6 bases from J, with 10 bases in between. Per the germline V gene, CDR1 is SGHTA and CDR2 is FQGNSA. The CDR3 sequence is 12 residues long. CDR3 sequence: CASTGSFNEQFF. The CDR3 DNA is TGTGCCAGCACGGGGTCATTCAATGAGCAGTTCTTC.

The V call is TRBV5-6, the J call TRBJ2-5, with 11 bases lining up with TRBD2. The V segment lost 2 bases and the J segment 5 bases; nucleotides outside the gene matches: 8. CDR3 size: 16 residues. CDR1 and CDR2 (germline): SGHDT, YYEEEE. The DNA for the CDR3 is TGTGCCAGCAGCTTCTACCAACTAGCGGGAGAGGAGACCCAGTACTTC. Translation gives CASSFYQLAGEETQYF.

The chain uses TRBV6-2 or TRBV6-3 and TRBJ2-3, with 7 bases lining up with TRBD2. This CDR3 comprises 15 residues. Losses at the gene ends were 2 bases for V and 5 bases for J; bases not matched to a gene: 7. Germline CDR1 is MNHEY and CDR2 is SVGEGT. The CDR3 nucleotides are TGTGCCAGCAGTTACAGGACTAGTCGTGGAGATACGCAGTATTTT. Amino acids: CASSYRTSRGDTQYF.

The CDR3, as DNA: TGTGCCAGCAGTTTAGGCAGGGAAAATAATCAGCCCCAGCATTTT. It yields the protein CASSLGRENNQPQHF. The V gene is TRBV27, the J gene TRBJ1-5; TRBD1 might be the D (5 bases). The CDR3 is 15 amino acids. Germline assignment: CDR1 MNHEY and CDR2 SMNVEV (reference sequence). The ends were cut back, 2 bases at V and 4 bases at J, with 12 bases in the middle.

This clonotype was seen a few times. This chain connects TRBV12-3 or TRBV12-4 to TRBJ1-1; D is unresolved. This CDR3 region has 11 residues. The V and J ends lost 7 bases and 6 bases respectively, with 9 bases between them. The CDR3 is CASKDTSEAFF. The CDR3 DNA sequence: TGTGCCAGCAAAGATACCTCTGAAGCTTTCTTT.

This clonotype was counted only a few times. V and J are TRBV28 and TRBJ1-2; TRBD1 matches at 7 bases. Trimming cost V 8 bases and J 6 bases; bases outside gene matches: 6. Germline CDR1 is MDHEN and CDR2 is SYDVKM. CDR3 size: 12 residues. The CDR3 reads CASLRGAHGYTF. The CDR3 nucleotides read TGTGCCAGCCTCAGGGGGGCTCATGGCTACACCTTC.